These 22 T cell receptor beta chains were sequenced from one sample in a study of OX40 agonist ivuxolimab in advanced cancers. Libraries were prepared by immunoSEQ multiplex PCR; TCRdb keeps only in-frame clonotypes and omits some of them. The table records some 5,100 clones, about three fifths of them present only once. The material was CD4+ or CD8+ T cells sorted from blood, obtained in a trial of the OX40 agonist ivuxolimab. These receptors all stem from an adult with an advanced solid tumor such as melanoma, head and neck, liver or kidney cancer.

This CDR3 is CASSQETSGRNDNEQFF. CDR3 coding DNA: TGCGCCAGCAGCCAAGAGACGAGCGGGAGGAATGACAATGAGCAGTTCTTC. This chain uses TRBV4-1 with TRBJ2-1; 9 bases map to TRBD2. J lost 5 bases, V lost 0 bases, and 8 bases had no gene match. Germline V gene data show CDR1 as MGHRA and CDR2 as YSYEKL. The CDR3 runs to 17 residues.

This chain joins TRBV11-2 and TRBJ2-1, with 8 bases identical to TRBD2. Trimming at V came to 5 bases and at J to 15 bases, leaving 9 bases not matched to a gene. Germline assignment: CDR1 SGHAT and CDR2 FQNNGV. This CDR3 has 12 amino acids. CDR3 sequence: CASSPPAGVGFF. DNA for the CDR3: TGTGCCAGCAGCCCCCCAGCGGGAGTGGGGTTCTTC.

The chain links TRBV7-9 to TRBJ2-7, with TRBD1 matching 8 bases. This CDR3 is 13 amino acids long. J gave up 6 bases and V 4 bases, and 5 bases lay outside the gene matches. Germline CDR1 reads SEHNR; CDR2 reads FQNEAQ (reference sequence). This CDR3 is CASSSGQGGEQYF. CDR3 nucleotide sequence: TGTGCCAGCAGCTCCGGACAGGGTGGCGAGCAGTACTTC.

The J gene is TRBJ2-3, the V gene TRBV2; D is unresolved. Between the trimmed V and J ends, which lost 7 bases and 1 base, there was a span of 9 bases. The CDR3 consists of 13 residues. Germline V CDR1 and CDR2: SNHLY, FYNNEI. The CDR3 loop reads CASTGIRTDTQYF. The CDR3 DNA follows: TGTGCCAGCACTGGGATTCGCACAGATACGCAGTATTTT. Full variable domain (rest looked up from reference TRBV2 and TRBJ2-3): EPEVTQTPSHQVTQMGQEVILRCVPISNHLYFYWYRQILGQKVEFLVSFYNNEISEKSEIFDDQFSVERPDGSNFTLKIRSTKLEDSAMYFCASTGIRTDTQYFGPGTRLTVL.

The chain joins TRBV11-2 to TRBJ1-1; D may be TRBD1 (5 bases). There are 14 residues in the CDR3. With 1 base removed from V and 3 bases from J, the gap between germline ends came to 9 bases. Germline V CDR1 and CDR2: SGHAT, FQNNGV. The CDR3 DNA is TGTGCCAGCAGCTTAGTGGGACGGTACACTGAAGCTTTCTTT. Its protein product is CASSLVGRYTEAFF.

This sequence joins TRBV19 and TRBJ2-1; D not resolved. V was trimmed by 3 bases and J by 4 bases, leaving 10 bases between them. The germline V gene encodes CDR1 LNHDA and CDR2 SQIVND (reference sequence). The CDR3 runs to 14 residues. The CDR3 coding sequence is TGTGCCAGTAGTATGATGGGAAGGTACAATGAGCAGTTCTTC. Protein: CASSMMGRYNEQFF. The full variable domain, rest sourced from reference TRBV19 and TRBJ2-1, is DGGITQSPKYLFRKEGQNVTLSCEQNLNHDAMYWYRQDPGQGLRLIYYSQIVNDFQKGDIAEGYSVSREKKESFPLTVTSAQKNPTAFYLCASSMMGRYNEQFFGPGTRLTVL.

On this clone: This clone may be a read error of a much larger clone one base away. The genes are TRBV7-3 and TRBJ1-1; the D is unclear. V dropped 2 bases and J dropped 1 base, with 5 bases sitting between them. The CDR3 is 13 amino acids. The V gene's germline CDR1 is SGHTA and CDR2 FQGTGA. CDR3: CASSLDRNTEAFF. CDR3 DNA: TGTGCCAGCAGCTTAGATCGGAACACTGAAGCTTTCTTT.

This chain links TRBV7-8 with TRBJ2-1; D perhaps matches TRBD1 (6 bases). The CDR3 extends over 14 amino acids. Trimming left V 5 bases short and J 6 bases short, with 14 bases between. Germline V gene sequence: CDR1 SGHVS, CDR2 FQNEAQ. In nucleotides, the CDR3 is TGTGCCAGCAGCCCTGGGACACCCGGCAATGAGCAGTTCTTC. Protein sequence: CASSPGTPGNEQFF. Together with reference TRBV7-8 and TRBJ2-1, the CDR3 gives the full variable domain: GAGVSQSPRYKVAKRGQDVALRCDPISGHVSLFWYQQALGQGPEFLTYFQNEAQLDKSGLPSDRFFAERPEGSVSTLKIQRTQQEDSAVYLCASSPGTPGNEQFFGPGTRLTVL.

This clone was seen a few times. The rearrangement joins TRBV9 to TRBJ2-2, with D unclear. The CDR3 runs 17 residues. The V gene's germline CDR1 is SGDLS and CDR2 YYNGEE. V lost 1 base to trimming and J lost 1 base, with 14 bases between them. CDR3 in amino acids: CASSVNVGQLNTGELFF. The CDR3 DNA reads TGTGCCAGCAGCGTAAATGTTGGGCAGCTGAACACCGGGGAGCTGTTTTTT.

The V call is TRBV7-9, the J call TRBJ2-1; D uncertain. This CDR3 has 12 residues. Trimming left V 5 bases short and J 4 bases short, with 6 bases between. Per germline, CDR1 SEHNR and CDR2 FQNEAQ (reference sequence). The chain's CDR3 is CASSPSYNEQFF. CDR3 DNA: TGTGCCAGCAGCCCGTCTTACAATGAGCAGTTCTTC. The full variable domain, completed using reference TRBV7-9 and TRBJ2-1, is DTGVSQNPRHKITKRGQNVTFRCDPISEHNRLYWYRQTLGQGPEFLTYFQNEAQLEKSRLLSDRFSAERPKGSFSTLEIQRTEQGDSAMYLCASSPSYNEQFFGPGTRLTVL.

The rearrangement links TRBV4-1 to TRBJ2-7, with D hard to call. This CDR3 is 11 amino acids long. Between the trimmed V and J ends, which lost 3 bases and 5 bases, there was a span of 5 bases. The V gene's germline CDR1 is MGHRA and CDR2 YSYEKL. Here the CDR3 DNA reads TGCGCCAGCAGCCACGGAGACGAGCAGTACTTC. It encodes CASSHGDEQYF.

The chain links TRBV7-8 to TRBJ2-7, with D possibly being TRBD2 (6 bases). Looked up from germline, CDR1 is SGHVS and CDR2 is FQNEAQ. The CDR3 loop spans 17 amino acids. V lost 5 bases, J lost 0 bases, and 20 bases lay in between. CDR3 residues: CASSTPRASASSYEQYF. As DNA, the CDR3 is TGTGCCAGCAGCACCCCACGGGCTAGCGCATCCTCCTACGAGCAGTACTTC. The variable domain in full, completed from reference TRBV7-8 and TRBJ2-7, reads GAGVSQSPRYKVAKRGQDVALRCDPISGHVSLFWYQQALGQGPEFLTYFQNEAQLDKSGLPSDRFFAERPEGSVSTLKIQRTQQEDSAVYLCASSTPRASASSYEQYFGPGTRLTVT.

The gene calls are TRBV7-9 and TRBJ2-1; D tentatively fits TRBD1 or TRBD2 (5 bases each). This CDR3 spans 12 amino acids. Germline CDR1 reads SEHNR; CDR2 reads FQNEAQ (reference sequence). V lost 2 bases to trimming and J lost 12 bases, with 11 bases between them. CDR3 DNA sequence: TGTGCCAGCAGCTTAATTGGGGACGTGCAGTTCTTC. Translating gives CASSLIGDVQFF.

The chain is built from TRBV11-3 and TRBJ2-7, with a tentative D call TRBD1 (5 bases). V lost 1 base to trimming and J lost 4 bases, with 5 bases between them. The CDR3 consists of 12 residues. Germline assignment: CDR1 SGHNT and CDR2 YENEEA. CDR3 bases: TGTGCCAGCAGCTTAGGGACATACGAGCAGTACTTC. Its translation is CASSLGTYEQYF. The full variable domain, with the rest looked up from reference TRBV11-3 and TRBJ2-7, is EAGVVQSPRYKIIEKKQPVAFWCNPISGHNTLYWYLQNLGQGPELLIRYENEEAVDDSQLPKDRFSAERLKGVDSTLKIQPAELGDSAVYLCASSLGTYEQYFGPGTRLTVT.

The chain links TRBV7-2 to TRBJ2-3; 8 nucleotides match TRBD2. The germline CDR1 and CDR2 sequences are SGHTA and FQGNSA. The V gene end was trimmed by 6 bases and the J gene end by 5 bases; junction bases not matched to a gene: 1. The CDR3 spans 12 residues. This chain's CDR3 is CASRLAGDTQYF. CDR3 in DNA: TGTGCCAGCAGGCTAGCGGGAGATACGCAGTATTTT.

The chain has TRBV9 and TRBJ2-1; 8 nucleotides line up with TRBD1. This CDR3 has 15 residues. Germline lookup yields CDR1 SGDLS and CDR2 YYNGEE. V was pared by 2 bases and J by 8 bases, with 9 bases of the junction left unmatched. The CDR3 loop is CASSVEQGVAHEQFF. CDR3 DNA: TGTGCCAGCAGCGTTGAACAGGGGGTTGCGCATGAGCAGTTCTTC.

This clone is deemed medium-sized. V is TRBV27 and J is TRBJ2-7, with D perhaps matching TRBD2 (6 bases). This CDR3 comprises 12 residues. The germline V gene encodes CDR1 MNHEY and CDR2 SMNVEV (reference sequence). V shed 8 bases and J shed 1 base, with 9 bases lying between them. Here the CDR3 DNA reads TGTGCCAGCCGGGGGAATTCCTACGAGCAGTACTTC. This translates into CASRGNSYEQYF.

The chain links TRBV5-6 to TRBJ2-7; 11 bases align to TRBD2. Germline CDR1 and CDR2: SGHDT and YYEEEE. J gave up 2 bases and V 4 bases, and 2 bases lay outside the gene matches. The CDR3 is 14 residues long. The CDR3, as DNA: TGTGCCAGCAGCGGGGGACTAGCGGCCTACGAGCAGTACTTC. It is translated as CASSGGLAAYEQYF.

The chain links TRBV6-5 to TRBJ2-7; either TRBD1 or TRBD2 may fit D (5 bases each). This CDR3 is built from 15 residues. The germline V and J ends were trimmed by 3 bases and 2 bases, with 14 bases remaining between them. Germline-derived CDR1 and CDR2 are MNHEY and SVGAGI. The CDR3 DNA reads as TGTGCCAGCAGTTATAGTAAGGGGACGACCTACGAGCAGTACTTC. The encoded protein is CASSYSKGTTYEQYF.

The J gene is TRBJ2-1, the V gene TRBV7-8, with D unresolved. The CDR3 sequence is 15 residues long. The V gene lost 2 bases and the J gene lost 0 bases, with 8 bases spanning the gap. The germline gives CDR1 SGHVS, CDR2 FQNEAQ. CDR3 sequence (DNA): TGTGCCAGCAGCTTATCGTCAAACTCCTACAATGAGCAGTTCTTC. This codes for CASSLSSNSYNEQFF.

The chain carries TRBV6-9 and TRBJ2-4; D is undetermined. CDR1 MNHGY and CDR2 SVAAGI come from the germline V gene. Deletions cut 4 bases from V and 2 bases from J, with 12 bases between. The CDR3 covers 15 residues. The CDR3 coding sequence is TGTGCCAGCAGTTCAAGGGAACTTCCCAAAAACATTCAGTACTTC. It translates to CASSSRELPKNIQYF.

This clone was observed once. J is TRBJ2-1 and V is TRBV10-3; 8 nucleotides align to TRBD2. The V segment lost 0 bases and the J segment 4 bases; nucleotides outside the gene matches: 8. Per germline, CDR1 ENHRY and CDR2 SYGVKD. This CDR3 is 17 amino acids long. CDR3 DNA: TGTGCCATCAGTGAGTCTGAAGCGGGAGAAGGGTACAATGAGCAGTTCTTC. It yields the protein CAISESEAGEGYNEQFF.